The next 17 T cell receptor beta chains were all read from a single sample in a study of T-cell memory formation after mild COVID-19. TCRdb re-derived calls from the 5' RACE reads in MiXCR, one entry per CDR3 protein. The sample lists fewer than 350,000 distinct CDR3 sequences, 8.2% occurring once. The sequenced material came from PBMCs or a T cell subset sorted from them (not recorded which). The receptors stem from a man younger than 35 who had mild COVID-19 (a few samples of this study predate the infection). Cell type and time point are not known.

The V and J genes are TRBV4-2 and TRBJ2-6, with TRBD2 matching 8 bases. The V and J ends lost 3 bases and 3 bases, in that order; junction bases with no gene match: 7. Germline-derived CDR1 and CDR2 are LGHNA and YNFKEQ. This CDR3 spans 17 amino acids. CDR3 sequence: CASSQRGESVGANVLTF. The CDR3 DNA follows: TGTGCCAGCAGCCAGCGGGGGGAGTCGGTTGGGGCCAACGTCCTGACTTTC.

This clonotype occurred a few times. The V and J genes are TRBV7-9 and TRBJ2-5; D possibly matches TRBD1 or TRBD2 (5 bases each). V dropped 5 bases and J dropped 5 bases, with 21 bases sitting between them. This CDR3 comprises 16 residues. CDR1 and CDR2 from the germline V gene are SEHNR and FQNEAQ (reference sequence). Here the CDR3 reads CASSHPPGRMIETQYF. The CDR3 DNA sequence: TGTGCCAGCAGCCATCCACCGGGACGGATGATCGAGACCCAGTACTTC.

This clonotype was observed a few times. V and J are TRBV27 and TRBJ1-1, with TRBD1 as a possible D gene (5 bases). Trimming took off 2 bases at V and 3 bases at J, with 10 bases between the two ends. The CDR3 runs 14 residues. CDR1 is MNHEY and CDR2 is SMNVEV in the germline V gene (reference sequence). This CDR3 reads CASSLMSGDTEAFF. The CDR3 coding sequence is TGTGCCAGCAGTTTAATGTCGGGGGACACTGAAGCTTTCTTT.

This clonotype has a handful of counts. The CDR3 is CASSQGTSQNEQFF. CDR3 in DNA: TGCGCCAGCAGCCAAGGGACTAGTCAAAATGAGCAGTTCTTC. J is TRBJ2-1 and V is TRBV4-1, with 7 bases matching TRBD2. The CDR3 is 14 amino acids. Germline CDR1 MGHRA, CDR2 YSYEKL. V trimming: 1 base; J trimming: 7 bases; junction bases outside the gene matches: 4.

V and J are TRBV5-1 and TRBJ2-5; TRBD2 matches 8 bases. The trim removed 4 bases at V and 5 bases at J, leaving 7 bases unmatched. Per germline, CDR1 SGHRS and CDR2 YFSETQ. This CDR3 comprises 14 residues. CDR3 DNA: TGCGCCAGCAGCGTATCGGGGGGGCCGGAGACCCAGTACTTC. This gives the protein CASSVSGGPETQYF. The full variable domain, its missing parts supplied by reference TRBV5-1 and TRBJ2-5, is KAGVTQTPRYLIKTRGQQVTLSCSPISGHRSVSWYQQTPGQGLQFLFEYFSETQRNKGNFPGRFSGRQFSNSRSEMNVSTLELGDSALYLCASSVSGGPETQYFGPGTRLLVL.

This clonotype occurred a few times. This chain connects TRBV4-3 to TRBJ1-2; D uncertain. The V and J ends lost 0 bases and 5 bases respectively, with 13 bases between them. The CDR3 contains 15 residues. Germline CDR1 and CDR2: LGHNA and YSLEER. The CDR3 loop reads CASSQERRPEYGYTF. CDR3 nucleotide sequence: TGCGCCAGCAGCCAAGAAAGGCGGCCGGAGTATGGCTACACCTTC.

The chain combines TRBV6-2 or TRBV6-3 with TRBJ1-2; D ambiguous. V lost 6 bases to trimming and J lost 7 bases, with 9 bases between them. The CDR3 is 11 residues long. Looked up from germline, CDR1 is MNHEY and CDR2 is SVGEGT. For the CDR3, the DNA is TGTGCCAGCAGCCGCGAAAGTGGCTACACCTTC. Its translation is CASSRESGYTF.

There are a few counts of this clonotype. The V gene is TRBV19, the J gene TRBJ2-2; D unresolved. Germline values: CDR1 LNHDA, CDR2 SQIVND (reference sequence). V dropped 0 bases and J dropped 1 base, with 3 bases sitting between them. This CDR3 contains 14 residues. Here the CDR3 reads CASSIEVNTGELFF. The CDR3 bases are TGTGCCAGTAGTATAGAAGTGAACACCGGGGAGCTGTTTTTT.

This chain uses TRBV25-1 with TRBJ2-7; TRBD2 might be the D (6 bases). Germline CDR1 is MGHDK and CDR2 is SYGVNS. The V and J ends lost 3 bases and 3 bases respectively, with 15 bases between them. This CDR3 has 15 amino acids. The CDR3 here is CASSDREDGNYEQYF. The CDR3, as DNA: TGTGCCAGCAGTGATAGGGAGGACGGAAACTACGAGCAGTACTTC.

The V call is TRBV4-2, the J call TRBJ2-7; 11 bases fit TRBD1. The CDR3 extends over 15 amino acids. CDR1 and CDR2 from the germline V gene are LGHNA and YNFKEQ. The V and J ends lost 2 bases and 7 bases, in that order; junction bases with no gene match: 7. The CDR3: CASSQMGQGETEQYF. The CDR3 region has the DNA TGTGCCAGCAGCCAAATGGGACAGGGGGAAACTGAGCAGTACTTC.

The chain recombines TRBV12-5 with TRBJ1-1; no clear D gene. Per the germline V gene, CDR1 is LGHNT and CDR2 is FRNRAP. The CDR3 runs 12 residues. Trimming took off 7 bases at V and 4 bases at J, with 10 bases between the two ends. CDR3 sequence: CASARGITEAFF. The CDR3 DNA reads TGTGCTAGTGCCCGAGGGATCACTGAAGCTTTCTTT.

In this sample, this clonotype turned up a few times. The J gene is TRBJ2-7, the V gene TRBV7-2, with 9 bases that match TRBD2. V lost 3 bases, J lost 7 bases, and 10 bases stayed unmatched. Germline CDR1 SGHTA, CDR2 FQGNSA. The CDR3 covers 15 residues. In DNA, the CDR3 is TGTGCCAGCAGCTTCGGGGCTAGCGGGGTAGGTGAGCAGTACGTC. Amino acids: CASSFGASGVGEQYV.

This clonotype was counted only a few times. V and J are TRBV7-6 and TRBJ1-5, with TRBD1 matching 10 bases. Germline CDR1 is SGHVS and CDR2 is FNYEAQ. The CDR3 has 15 amino acids. Trimming removed 5 bases from V and 5 bases from J; junction bases left unmatched: 6. CDR3 in DNA: TGTGCCAGCAGCGCAGGACAGGGGGGCTATCAGCCCCAGCATTTT. Amino acid sequence: CASSAGQGGYQPQHF.

The chain carries TRBV12-3 or TRBV12-4 and TRBJ1-2, with unresolved D. The CDR3 has 13 amino acids. The V end lost 4 bases, the J end lost 8 bases, and 14 bases lay between the germline ends. In DNA, the CDR3 is TGTGCCAGCAGTTCCCGTGGGCCCGAGGGCTACACCTTC. Its protein is CASSSRGPEGYTF.

This chain uses TRBV12-3 or TRBV12-4 with TRBJ2-5; no clear D gene. Trimming removed 1 base at V and 5 bases at J, with 8 bases between. The CDR3 has 13 amino acids. The CDR3 region has the DNA TGTGCCAGCAGTTTAGACGGTGGGGAGACCCAGTACTTC. Protein sequence: CASSLDGGETQYF.

The chain couples TRBV12-3 or TRBV12-4 to TRBJ2-7; D is ambiguous. V was pared by 6 bases and J by 2 bases, with 11 bases between. The CDR3 is 13 residues long. CDR3 DNA: TGTGCCAGCAGGATGGTCAGGCCCTACGAGCAGTACTTC. This codes for CASRMVRPYEQYF.

Remarks on this clonotype: A junction end diverges from the germline sequence, so it may reflect a read error. The chain employs TRBV5-8 and TRBJ2-3, with 8 bases lining up with TRBD1. This CDR3 spans 15 amino acids. CDR1 SGHTS and CDR2 YDEGEE come from the germline V gene. CDR3 sequence (DNA): TGTGCCAGCAGATTGGGACCGACAGGGGCAGATACGCAGTATTTT. Its translation is CASRLGPTGADTQYF.